This T cell receptor beta chain was identified during a study of CXCR3-negative and CXCR3-positive naive CD8 T cells. The CDR3 has 15 amino acids. Per germline, CDR1 MNHEY and CDR2 SVGEGT. Libraries were UMI-labeled 5' RACE TRB cDNA. After re-calling the 5' RACE reads, TCRdb lists one entry per CDR3 protein, DNA absent. Listed are 90,000 to 95,000 distinct CDR3 sequences; 1.5% to 2% falls within the top ten. This TCR derives from a human donor in good health. Some clones in this sample may be carry-over from other donors' samples. The chain carries TRBV6-2 or TRBV6-3 and TRBJ1-5; no DNA is available, so the TRBD1 call from TCRdb remains unchecked. Sequenced: naive CXCR3- CD8+ T cells from blood. Subset: CD45RO-CCR7+CD27+CD95- naive CD8+ T cells lacking CXCR3 (TNR3-). This chain's CDR3 is CASNLRTGKNQPQHF.